This TCR beta chain was found in a study of blood T cell repertoires in COVID-19. Authors' methods: Estimation of nucleated cell counts was performed using reference gene primer amplification. Using immunoSEQ multiplex PCR, the repertoire was profiled, and TCRdb retains in-frame clones only, with some absent. V, J and clone size derive from that table, while D and trimming were established from the DNA sequence. This sample yields 65,000 to 80,000 clones, of which about nine tenths are seen a single time; roughly 15% belongs to the top ten. The V gene's germline CDR1 is SGDLS and CDR2 YYNGEE. This CDR3 contains 12 residues. Trimming cost V 3 bases and J 7 bases, with 7 bases left between them.

This receptor was obtained from a man at least 80 years old in a cohort sampled during active COVID-19. The gene calls are TRBV9 and TRBJ2-2, with D possibly being TRBD1 (5 bases). The specimen sequenced was peripheral blood. CDR3 DNA sequence: TGTGCCAGCAGCGGGGGCGGCGGGGAGCTGTTTTTT. Translation gives CASSGGGGELFF.